A selection of T cell receptor beta chains follows, all from one sample in a study of CD8 T cells in Susac syndrome. TCRdb reanalysed the immunoSEQ multiplex PCR reads using MiXCR and keeps one entry per CDR3 protein. The repertoire consists of 150,000 to 200,000 distinct CDR3 sequences, with 94% occurring once and the leading ten covering roughly 0.099%. The sequenced sample consisted of CD4+ T cells from PBMCs. Receptor source: a human donor with multiple sclerosis. Both conserved end residues are part of each CDR3.

v_call: TRBV5-4
j_call: TRBJ2-5
cdr3_aa: CASSLESETQYF

v_call: TRBV4-1
j_call: TRBJ2-1
cdr3_aa: CASSPRGQVNEQFF

v_call: TRBV3-1
j_call: TRBJ2-1
cdr3_aa: CASSMTWDNEQFF

v_call: TRBV10-3
j_call: TRBJ2-1
cdr3_aa: CAISAREGRRNEQFF

v_call: TRBV28
j_call: TRBJ2-3
cdr3_aa: CASRAWFADGTDTQYF

v_call: TRBV7-3
j_call: TRBJ1-1
cdr3_aa: CASSLKGITEAFF

v_call: TRBV2
j_call: TRBJ2-7
cdr3_aa: CASSGVGQIEQYF

v_call: TRBV29-1
j_call: TRBJ2-7
cdr3_aa: CSVSERGPPYEQYF

v_call: TRBV20-1
j_call: TRBJ2-6
cdr3_aa: CSAFPGGTGANVLTF

v_call: TRBV6-2/TRBV6-3
j_call: TRBJ2-3
cdr3_aa: CASSWVAETDTQYF

v_call: TRBV30
j_call: TRBJ1-5
cdr3_aa: CAWSSYRNSGSNQPQHF

v_call: TRBV7-2
j_call: TRBJ1-1
cdr3_aa: CASSLGDSSTEAFF

v_call: TRBV15
j_call: TRBJ1-1
cdr3_aa: CATSTLSGNTEAFF

v_call: TRBV18
j_call: TRBJ2-1
cdr3_aa: CASSPMVNEQFF

v_call: TRBV12-3/TRBV12-4
j_call: TRBJ2-5
cdr3_aa: CASSYALAYQETQYF

v_call: TRBV3-1
j_call: TRBJ1-2
cdr3_aa: CASSQEGAYGYTF

v_call: TRBV19
j_call: TRBJ2-7
cdr3_aa: CASSLFGQGGEQYF

v_call: TRBV28
j_call: TRBJ2-7
cdr3_aa: CAAGQLAYEQYF

v_call: TRBV11-1
j_call: TRBJ2-1
cdr3_aa: CASSDSLRDNEQFF

v_call: TRBV9
j_call: TRBJ1-3
cdr3_aa: CASSVASPGNTIYF

v_call: TRBV6-2/TRBV6-3
j_call: TRBJ2-7
cdr3_aa: CASSSRTLTYEQYF

v_call: TRBV5-6
j_call: TRBJ1-2
cdr3_aa: CASSLGLAKGVDGYTF

v_call: TRBV25-1
j_call: TRBJ1-1
cdr3_aa: CASSLWNTEAFF

v_call: TRBV30
j_call: TRBJ2-4
cdr3_aa: CAWNRQGAINIQYF

v_call: TRBV29-1
j_call: TRBJ2-1
cdr3_aa: CSVVTQRGTNEQFF

v_call: TRBV20-1
j_call: TRBJ1-5
cdr3_aa: CSARVSWDQPQHF

v_call: TRBV5-1
j_call: TRBJ2-7
cdr3_aa: CASSTGARSDEQYF

v_call: TRBV7-9
j_call: TRBJ1-5
cdr3_aa: CASSDQRGPQHF

v_call: TRBV7-8
j_call: TRBJ2-5
cdr3_aa: CASSLRRGGETQYF

v_call: TRBV20-1
j_call: TRBJ1-3
cdr3_aa: CSARVAGLSDTIYF

v_call: TRBV29-1
j_call: TRBJ1-4
cdr3_aa: CSVGEGFEKLFF

v_call: TRBV19
j_call: TRBJ2-7
cdr3_aa: CASSPPSVRSSYEQYF

v_call: TRBV12-3/TRBV12-4
j_call: TRBJ1-3
cdr3_aa: CASGGVYSGNTIYF

v_call: TRBV6-2/TRBV6-3
j_call: TRBJ2-1
cdr3_aa: CASSPSTGFPRSEQFF

v_call: TRBV18
j_call: TRBJ1-2
cdr3_aa: CASSFGQGSFNYGYTF

v_call: TRBV20-1
j_call: TRBJ1-1
cdr3_aa: CSALQGAETEAFF

v_call: TRBV7-2
j_call: TRBJ2-7
cdr3_aa: CASTLAGEYEQYF

v_call: TRBV7-9
j_call: TRBJ1-2
cdr3_aa: CASSLDGTLANYGYTF

v_call: TRBV13
j_call: TRBJ2-1
cdr3_aa: CASSTLAGAGEQFF

v_call: TRBV29-1
j_call: TRBJ1-1
cdr3_aa: CSVESSMNTEAFF

v_call: TRBV7-8
j_call: TRBJ2-7
cdr3_aa: CASSSDGSYEQYF

v_call: TRBV5-6
j_call: TRBJ1-1
cdr3_aa: CASSYRGMNTEAFF

v_call: TRBV6-1
j_call: TRBJ2-2
cdr3_aa: CASRPPGTGHTGELSF

v_call: TRBV25-1
j_call: TRBJ2-7
cdr3_aa: CASSKSSLGEQYF

v_call: TRBV15
j_call: TRBJ2-5
cdr3_aa: CATSIRHLETQYF

v_call: TRBV24-1
j_call: TRBJ2-7
cdr3_aa: CATSDSSQGSYEQYF

v_call: TRBV20-1
j_call: TRBJ2-7
cdr3_aa: CSARGLAGGPSYEQYF

v_call: TRBV9
j_call: TRBJ1-1
cdr3_aa: CASSRDRGLEAGTFF

v_call: TRBV15
j_call: TRBJ1-5
cdr3_aa: CATSRIRRNQPQHF

v_call: TRBV2
j_call: TRBJ2-1
cdr3_aa: CASKPGQEFKESYNEQFF

v_call: TRBV5-1
j_call: TRBJ1-1
cdr3_aa: CASSLMGVGTEAFF

v_call: TRBV7-9
j_call: TRBJ1-3
cdr3_aa: CASSSRTSNTIYF

v_call: TRBV4-2
j_call: TRBJ2-1
cdr3_aa: CASSPGVGPLSDEQFF

v_call: TRBV20-1
j_call: TRBJ1-1
cdr3_aa: CSAAPDGTGRRGANTEAFF

v_call: TRBV12-3/TRBV12-4
j_call: TRBJ2-5
cdr3_aa: CASSPDRDSQRTETQYF